The 11 T cell receptor beta chains given below trace back to one sample, sequenced in a study of blood T cell repertoires in COVID-19. Method: immunoSEQ multiplex PCR; TCRdb's copy keeps in-frame clones and lacks some. The sample lists a few hundred thousand clones, 75% to 90% occurring once. What was sequenced was peripheral blood. These receptors were collected from a woman aged 55-70 years with COVID-19, enrolled during active disease.

CDR3 sequence: CAISQTSGGSYNEQFF. As DNA, the CDR3 is TGTGCCATCAGTCAGACTAGCGGGGGGTCCTACAATGAGCAGTTCTTC. This chain joins TRBV10-3 and TRBJ2-1; TRBD2 agrees at 13 bases. In germline, CDR1 is ENHRY, CDR2 SYGVKD. Trimming removed 5 bases from V and 1 base from J; junction bases left unmatched: 2. The CDR3 runs 16 residues.

The chain employs TRBV11-2 and TRBJ2-7, with TRBD2 matching over 8 bases. J lost 4 bases, V lost 0 bases, and 8 bases had no gene match. CDR1 and CDR2 (germline): SGHAT, FQNNGV. This CDR3 region has 16 residues. The CDR3 bases are TGTGCCAGCAGCTTAGATAGGGTAGCGGGGTCTTACGAGCAGTACTTC. It translates to CASSLDRVAGSYEQYF.

V usage is TRBV7-8 and J usage is TRBJ2-7; D gene uncertain. The CDR3 length is 11 residues. Trimming removed 2 bases from V and 5 bases from J, with 4 bases in between. CDR1 SGHVS and CDR2 FQNEAQ come from the germline V gene. The DNA for the CDR3 is TGTGCCAGCAGCTTATCCGACGAGCAGTACTTC. Protein product: CASSLSDEQYF.

The V call is TRBV13, the J call TRBJ1-2, with 9 bases aligning to TRBD1. J was trimmed by 8 bases and V by 1 base; bases with no gene match: 5. The CDR3 is 14 amino acids. CDR1 is PRHDT and CDR2 is FYEKMQ in the germline V gene (reference sequence). The CDR3 spells CASSLEWTGEGYTF. The CDR3 DNA follows: TGTGCCAGCAGCTTAGAATGGACAGGGGAAGGCTACACCTTC.

The CDR3 nucleotides are TGCGCCAGCAGCCCGCTGGGACAAGCCTACGAGCAGTACTTC. Its protein is CASSPLGQAYEQYF. The chain employs TRBV5-1 and TRBJ2-7, with D perhaps TRBD1 (6 bases). The CDR3 covers 14 residues. The V and J ends lost 4 bases and 2 bases respectively, with 13 bases between them. Germline V gives CDR1 SGHRS, CDR2 YFSETQ.

This chain joins TRBV29-1 and TRBJ1-1; D uncertain. The CDR3 covers 13 residues. Germline V CDR1 and CDR2: SQVTM, ANQGSEA. Trimming took 5 bases from V and 0 from J, leaving 10 bases between them. The CDR3 sequence: CSVTQILNTEAFF. The DNA for the CDR3 is TGCAGCGTTACACAGATCCTGAACACTGAAGCTTTCTTT.

Only a few counts were recorded for this clone. Other nucleotide sequences from this sample produce the same CDR3. The rearrangement joins TRBV5-4 to TRBJ2-3; 9 bases match TRBD1. This CDR3 is 14 amino acids long. Unmatched junction bases numbered 2, after V lost 3 bases and J lost 3 bases. Germline assignment: CDR1 SGHNT and CDR2 YYREEE (reference sequence). The CDR3 reads CASSSQGATDTQYF. CDR3 bases: TGTGCCAGCAGCTCACAGGGGGCTACAGATACGCAGTATTTT.

This clone has a handful of counts. The chain has TRBV30 and TRBJ2-3; TRBD2 might be the D (6 bases). Trimming shortened V by 4 bases and J by 0 bases, and 14 bases separated the two germline ends. Germline CDR1 reads GTSNPN; CDR2 reads SVGIG (reference sequence). The CDR3 length is 15 residues. The CDR3 spells CAWKRLGGSTDTQYF. DNA of the CDR3: TGTGCCTGGAAGCGGCTCGGGGGTAGCACAGATACGCAGTATTTT.

The CDR3 sequence is CASSLMAGGKSYNEQFF. CDR3 nucleotide sequence: TGTGCCAGCAGCTTAATGGCAGGGGGCAAGTCCTACAATGAGCAGTTCTTC. The chain employs TRBV7-3 and TRBJ2-1; 8 bases align to TRBD1. Per the germline V gene, CDR1 is SGHTA and CDR2 is FQGTGA. This CDR3 is 17 amino acids long. With 1 base clipped from V and 1 base from J, the junction kept 6 bases outside the gene matches.

The V call is TRBV4-1, the J call TRBJ2-2, with 10 bases aligning to TRBD2. V lost 1 base, J lost 4 bases, and 0 bases stayed unmatched. CDR3 length: 15 residues. Germline CDR1 reads MGHRA; CDR2 reads YSYEKL. The CDR3 bases are TGCGCCAGCAGCCAAGGACTAGCGGGCACCGGGGAGCTGTTTTTT. Translated: CASSQGLAGTGELFF.

The chain links TRBV18 to TRBJ1-1; TRBD1 matches 8 bases. The trim removed 3 bases at V and 5 bases at J, leaving 5 bases unmatched. The germline CDR1 and CDR2 sequences are KGHSH and LQKENI. The CDR3 contains 14 residues. The CDR3 sequence is CASSPATGVTEAFF. CDR3 in DNA: TGTGCCAGCTCACCCGCGACAGGGGTAACTGAAGCTTTCTTT.